The 3 T cell receptor beta chains below all came from one sample that was sequenced in a study of CD8 T cells in ankylosing spondylitis. Overall study results and limits: A motif of 7 to 9 highly homologous TCR beta variants was seen as apparently characteristic of ankylosing spondylitis blood.

TCRdb recomputed calls from the 5' RACE reads with MiXCR, one row per CDR3 protein. This table has about 440,000 distinct CDR3 sequences, 17% appearing once. Their antigens remain unidentified. Sequenced sample: blood, either unsorted or a sorted T cell fraction (not recorded which). All receptors come from a male donor with ankylosing spondylitis.

The chain couples TRBV19 to TRBJ2-1, with D unresolved. This CDR3 has 14 amino acids. Trimming cost V 5 bases and J 2 bases, with 10 bases left between them. CDR1 is LNHDA and CDR2 is SQIVND in the germline V gene (reference sequence). The CDR3 nucleotides read TGTGCCAGTAGTTCGCGACAAACCTACAATGAGCAGTTCTTC. Its translation: CASSSRQTYNEQFF.

Only a few counts were recorded for this clonotype. This rearrangement joins TRBV12-3 or TRBV12-4 to TRBJ2-6; TRBD1 matches 11 bases. J lost 4 bases, V lost 4 bases, and 6 bases had no gene match. The CDR3 runs to 17 residues. The CDR3 DNA follows: TGTGCCAGCAGTTCCCGGGACAGGGGGTCAGGGGCCAACGTCCTGACTTTC. The encoded protein is CASSSRDRGSGANVLTF.

The chain joins TRBV20-1 to TRBJ2-1, with 10 bases fitting TRBD2. Looked up from germline, CDR1 is DFQATT and CDR2 is SNEGSKA (reference sequence). The CDR3 extends over 18 amino acids. The V and J ends lost 5 bases and 0 bases, in that order; junction bases with no gene match: 13. For the CDR3, the DNA is TGCAGTGCTCAACTAGCGGGACCCGCTGAGATCTCCTACAATGAGCAGTTCTTC. Residues: CSAQLAGPAEISYNEQFF.